Shown below are 30 T cell receptor beta chains from a single sample sequenced in a study of T cells in Graves' hyperthyroidism and ophthalmopathy (dated by TCRdb to about 2019). Libraries were constructed by multiplex PCR. Reads for this sample came from an Illumina HiSeq 2000. Amplification of TCR beta CDR3 regions was carried out from RNA transcripts. The TCR CDR3 was subjected to a first round of RT-PCR using the HTBI primer set and the Qiagen OneStep RT-PCR kit. In TCRdb, the public reads were trimmed at Q25 with fastp and aligned with MiXCR, with productive beta chains retained. Under each unique CDR3 protein, matching rows form one entry showing the most common genes and DNA. A total of around 600,000 distinct CDR3 sequences appear in this sample, 13% to 15% of them only once. The ten most abundant clones make up 7.1% of the sample. Sequencing was performed on blood. Receptor source: a woman aged 18-30 years with Graves' ophthalmopathy.

This clonotype was found many times. V gene TRBV7-6 combines with J gene TRBJ2-4; D remains ambiguous. This CDR3 is 15 amino acids long. Germline CDR1 and CDR2: SGHVS and FNYEAQ. With 5 bases removed from V and 0 bases from J, the gap between germline ends came to 11 bases. The CDR3: CASSPYPVAKNIQYF. The CDR3 coding sequence is TGTGCCAGCAGCCCATATCCAGTAGCCAAAAACATTCAGTACTTC.

This clonotype was observed a handful of times. V is TRBV13 and J is TRBJ2-1; TRBD2 might be the D (5 bases). V lost 6 bases and J lost 1, with 10 bases in between. Germline CDR1 PRHDT, CDR2 FYEKMQ (reference sequence). The CDR3 totals 14 residues. CDR3 coding DNA: TGTGCCAGCAGTCGGGGTCCGTCCTACAATGAGCAGTTCTTC. Translating gives CASSRGPSYNEQFF.

This clonotype occurred a few times. The rearrangement joins TRBV19 to TRBJ1-5; D call uncertain. Germline CDR1 LNHDA, CDR2 SQIVND (reference sequence). The CDR3 is 17 amino acids. The ends were cut back, 7 bases at V and 4 bases at J, with 23 bases in the middle. DNA of the CDR3: TGTGCCAGTACCCTCTATGGGTTCGGAACAGAAAATCAGCCCCAGCATTTT. This codes for CASTLYGFGTENQPQHF.

This clonotype was seen a few times. The rearrangement uses TRBV7-2 and TRBJ1-3; D uncertain. The length of the CDR3 is 15 residues. V dropped 1 base and J dropped 3 bases, with 10 bases sitting between them. Germline V CDR1 and CDR2: SGHTA, FQGNSA. Here the CDR3 reads CASSLGLRGGNTIYF. CDR3 nucleotide sequence: TGTGCCAGCAGCTTAGGACTGCGGGGTGGAAACACCATATATTTT.

The sample holds many counts of this clonotype. The V and J genes are TRBV28 and TRBJ2-1; no definite D call. Germline V gene sequence: CDR1 MDHEN, CDR2 SYDVKM. This CDR3 spans 13 amino acids. The germline V and J ends were trimmed by 10 bases and 0 bases, with 10 bases remaining between them. In DNA form, the CDR3 reads TGTGCCATCCGCAGGAGCTCCTACAATGAGCAGTTCTTC. Translation: CAIRRSSYNEQFF.

This clonotype appeared many times. V and J are TRBV28 and TRBJ1-1; D perhaps matches TRBD1 (5 bases). V was shortened by 6 bases and J by 10 bases, with 15 bases between the two germline ends. CDR3 length: 12 amino acids. Per germline, CDR1 MDHEN and CDR2 SYDVKM. In DNA, the CDR3 is TGTGCCAGCAGGGTCGGGGCCGCCCGAGCTTTCTTT. Translation gives CASRVGAARAFF.

V gene TRBV5-6 combines with J gene TRBJ1-2, with 10 bases matching TRBD1. CDR3 length: 18 amino acids. J gave up 7 bases and V 4 bases, and 19 bases lay outside the gene matches. In germline, CDR1 is SGHDT, CDR2 YYEEEE. CDR3: CASSQTGGAFYSGFGYTF. The CDR3 region has the DNA TGTGCCAGCAGCCAGACAGGGGGCGCATTCTATTCGGGATTTGGCTACACCTTC.

The rearrangement uses TRBV19 and TRBJ2-7, with 16 bases fitting TRBD2. The ends lost 5 bases at V and 3 bases at J; junction bases unmatched: 4. The CDR3 is made up of 16 amino acids. Germline V gives CDR1 LNHDA, CDR2 SQIVND (reference sequence). For the CDR3, the DNA is TGTGCCAGTAGTTCCGGGACTAGCGGGAGGGGCTACGAGCAGTACTTC. It codes for CASSSGTSGRGYEQYF.

In its sample, this clonotype was seen many times. CDR3 in amino acids: CASSGLAGKRSYNEQFF. CDR3 coding DNA: TGTGCCAGCAGCGGGCTAGCGGGAAAGAGGTCCTACAATGAGCAGTTCTTC. V gene TRBV9 combines with J gene TRBJ2-1, with 9 positions matching TRBD2. The CDR3 runs to 17 residues. CDR1 SGDLS and CDR2 YYNGEE come from the germline V gene. V was clipped by 3 bases and J by 1 base; unmatched bases: 8.

The chain is built from TRBV2 and TRBJ1-3; possible D gene TRBD1, 6 bases. Per the germline V gene, CDR1 is SNHLY and CDR2 is FYNNEI. V was shortened by 11 bases and J by 0 bases, with 14 bases between the two germline ends. CDR3 size: 14 residues. CDR3 protein: CAGRTASSGNTIYF. The CDR3 DNA is TGTGCCGGAAGGACAGCTAGCTCTGGAAACACCATATATTTT.

The sample holds many counts of this clonotype. V is TRBV24-1 and J is TRBJ2-1, with 8 bases lining up with TRBD2. Germline V gene data show CDR1 as KGHDR and CDR2 as SFDVKD. The CDR3 runs 17 residues. Unmatched junction bases numbered 14, after V lost 2 bases and J lost 9 bases. CDR3 coding DNA: TGTGCCACCAGTGATTCCTCTTACGGGAGGGCAGGTATTGAGCAGTTCTTC. As protein: CATSDSSYGRAGIEQFF.

In its sample, this clonotype was seen a few times. The chain employs TRBV19 and TRBJ2-7; weak D call: TRBD2 (6 bases). Germline loops: CDR1 LNHDA, CDR2 SQIVND (reference sequence). V was trimmed by 5 bases and J by 2 bases, leaving 22 bases between them. The CDR3 is made up of 17 amino acids. CDR3 bases: TGTGCCAGTAGTCCAGGTAGCGGAGGTATAGGAACCTACGAGCAGTACTTC. Residues: CASSPGSGGIGTYEQYF. The complete variable domain, with remaining parts taken from reference TRBV19 and TRBJ2-7, reads DGGITQSPKYLFRKEGQNVTLSCEQNLNHDAMYWYRQDPGQGLRLIYYSQIVNDFQKGDIAEGYSVSREKKESFPLTVTSAQKNPTAFYLCASSPGSGGIGTYEQYFGPGTRLTVT.

In the case of this clonotype: A read error may be the cause here, since a much bigger clone is one base away. The V call is TRBV30, the J call TRBJ2-7; TRBD1 matches 7 bases. This CDR3 region has 16 residues. In germline, CDR1 is GTSNPN, CDR2 SVGIG (reference sequence). V shed 3 bases and J 3 bases; nucleotides not matched to a gene: 14. CDR3 in DNA: TGTGCCTGGAGCCTTATTGAGACAGGGCCCCTCTACGAGCAGTACTTC. It is translated as CAWSLIETGPLYEQYF.

This clonotype has a handful of counts. The V call is TRBV20-1, the J call TRBJ1-6; TRBD1 is a possible D gene (6 bases). The V gene lost 3 bases and the J gene lost 6 bases, with 9 bases spanning the gap. The CDR3 sequence is 13 residues long. Germline V CDR1 and CDR2: DFQATT, SNEGSKA (reference sequence). CDR3 coding DNA: TGCAGTGCTAGGCCAGGGGTTAATTCACCCCTCCACTTT. It codes for CSARPGVNSPLHF.

At least ten counts were recorded for this clonotype. The V and J genes are TRBV11-2 and TRBJ2-7; 11 bases fit TRBD2. This CDR3 comprises 17 residues. The germline CDR1 and CDR2 sequences are SGHAT and FQNNGV. With 1 base clipped from V and 4 bases from J, the junction kept 9 bases outside the gene matches. CDR3 coding DNA: TGTGCCAGCAGCTTAGGAGGTAGCGGGAGGGCCGCATACGAGCAGTACTTC. Translated, it gives CASSLGGSGRAAYEQYF.

Only a few counts were recorded for this clonotype. The genes are TRBV5-1 and TRBJ2-1; 8 bases are a match to TRBD2. Germline CDR1 and CDR2: SGHRS and YFSETQ. This CDR3 region has 16 residues. After removal of 2 bases from V and 6 bases from J, the junction contained 10 bases not matched to a gene. The CDR3 reads CASSFIPGLEINEQFF. Written as DNA, the CDR3 is TGCGCCAGCAGCTTTATACCGGGACTAGAGATCAATGAGCAGTTCTTC.

This clonotype has just a few counts. This sequence joins TRBV6-1 and TRBJ1-5; D call uncertain. Germline V CDR1 and CDR2: MNHNS, SASEGT. V gave up 5 bases and J gave up 7 bases, with 12 bases separating them. This CDR3 region has 13 residues. In nucleotides, the CDR3 is TGTGCCAGCAGTTTAGGGTTACGGCAGCCCCAGCATTTT. It is translated as CASSLGLRQPQHF.

This clonotype was counted at least ten times. The chain recombines TRBV29-1 with TRBJ2-7; 7 nucleotides align to TRBD1. Germline CDR1 reads SQVTM; CDR2 reads ANQGSEA. V was pared by 6 bases and J by 5 bases, with 10 bases of the junction left unmatched. CDR3 length: 13 amino acids. CDR3 amino acids: CSVGQGVRDEQYF. In DNA, the CDR3 is TGCAGCGTCGGCCAGGGGGTAAGGGACGAGCAGTACTTC.

There are many counts of this clonotype. This CDR3 is CASSLGPTGRGETQYF. Written as DNA, the CDR3 is TGTGCCAGCAGCTTAGGTCCCACCGGACGGGGGGAGACCCAGTACTTC. The chain employs TRBV11-2 and TRBJ2-5; D possibly corresponds to TRBD2 (6 bases). Germline lookup yields CDR1 SGHAT and CDR2 FQNNGV. This CDR3 contains 16 residues. V was clipped by 1 base and J by 5 bases, with 17 bases between them.

As to this clonotype: A clone one base away is much larger, so this may be a read error. The rearrangement links TRBV12-5 to TRBJ2-1; 14 bases align to TRBD2. The germline V gene has CDR1 LGHNT and CDR2 FRNRAP. The CDR3 runs to 15 residues. The ends lost 6 bases at V and 6 bases at J; junction bases unmatched: 4. CDR3 in amino acids: CASGHGTSGSNEQFF. The CDR3 DNA follows: TGTGCTAGTGGCCACGGGACTAGCGGGAGCAATGAGCAGTTCTTC.

In its sample, this clonotype was seen a few times. V and J are TRBV7-9 and TRBJ1-2; D not certain. Trimming removed 5 bases at V and 0 bases at J, with 16 bases between. This CDR3 contains 16 residues. Germline V gene data show CDR1 as SEHNR and CDR2 as FQNEAQ (reference sequence). CDR3 bases: TGTGCCAGCAGCCGAACCACCTCAATGGCTAACTATGGCTACACCTTC. It encodes CASSRTTSMANYGYTF.

To note about this clonotype: A much larger clone differs by one base, so this may be a read error. V is TRBV20-1 and J is TRBJ1-4; 10 bases are shared with TRBD1. Trimming at V came to 1 base and at J to 0 bases, leaving 11 bases not matched to a gene. In germline, CDR1 is DFQATT, CDR2 SNEGSKA (reference sequence). The CDR3 covers 19 residues. The CDR3 nucleotides read TGCAGTGCTAGAGTGAGACAGGGGGCCACATCGGCAACTAATGAAAAACTGTTTTTT. Its protein product is CSARVRQGATSATNEKLFF.

The CDR3 here is CASSSRQGRSYNSPLHF. For the CDR3, the DNA is TGTGCCAGCAGTTCCAGACAGGGTCGGTCCTATAATTCACCCCTCCACTTT. V is TRBV27 and J is TRBJ1-6; 7 positions match TRBD1. Per the germline V gene, CDR1 is MNHEY and CDR2 is SMNVEV (reference sequence). With 4 bases clipped from V and 1 base from J, the junction kept 7 bases outside the gene matches. The CDR3 consists of 17 residues.

This chain connects TRBV14 to TRBJ2-7, with TRBD2 matching 7 bases. V shed 0 bases, J shed 4 bases, and the junction held 9 bases outside the gene matches. The CDR3 is made up of 16 amino acids. The V gene's germline CDR1 is SGHDN and CDR2 FVKESK. CDR3 in DNA: TGTGCCAGCAGCCAAGAACCGCGGGAGCCACCTTACGAGCAGTACTTC. It is translated as CASSQEPREPPYEQYF.

V is TRBV11-3 and J is TRBJ2-5, with D hard to call. This CDR3 spans 14 amino acids. Trimming took off 1 base at V and 3 bases at J, with 9 bases between the two ends. CDR1 and CDR2 from the germline V gene are SGHNT and YENEEA. The CDR3 DNA sequence: TGTGCCAGCAGCTTAGGAGGCAGTGAAGAGACCCAGTACTTC. Encoded protein: CASSLGGSEETQYF.

This clonotype was counted many times. The chain couples TRBV7-9 to TRBJ1-4; D gene uncertain. The V end lost 1 base, the J end lost 4 bases, and 10 bases lay between the germline ends. The V gene's germline CDR1 is SEHNR and CDR2 FQNEAQ (reference sequence). The CDR3 covers 15 residues. CDR3 sequence: CASSLGLGLNEKLFF. The CDR3 region has the DNA TGTGCCAGCAGCTTAGGCCTCGGCCTTAATGAAAAACTGTTTTTT.

The chain combines TRBV24-1 with TRBJ1-4; TRBD1 is a possible D gene (6 bases). Trimming removed 5 bases from V and 7 bases from J, with 10 bases in between. Looked up from germline, CDR1 is KGHDR and CDR2 is SFDVKD. This CDR3 has 13 residues. The CDR3 region has the DNA TGTGCCACCAGTGCCAGGGGAGTTGAAAAACTGTTTTTT. This encodes CATSARGVEKLFF.

The V call is TRBV6-5, the J call TRBJ1-2; TRBD1 matches 9 bases. This CDR3 has 14 residues. V was pared by 1 base and J by 8 bases, with 5 bases of the junction left unmatched. Germline CDR1 MNHEY, CDR2 SVGAGI. CDR3 sequence: CASSYLQGARGYTF. In DNA form, the CDR3 reads TGTGCCAGCAGTTACTTACAGGGGGCGAGAGGCTACACCTTC.

This clonotype occurred many times. The V call is TRBV19, the J call TRBJ1-1; the match to TRBD1 covers 11 bases. Germline CDR1 reads LNHDA; CDR2 reads SQIVND (reference sequence). V dropped 8 bases and J dropped 4; count of bases not matched to a gene: 3. The CDR3 covers 13 residues. This CDR3 reads CASWGQGGTEAFF. In DNA form, the CDR3 reads TGTGCCAGTTGGGGACAGGGGGGCACTGAAGCTTTCTTT.

The CDR3 sequence: CASSIGAGAVYGYTF. DNA of the CDR3: TGTGCCAGTAGTATTGGGGCGGGGGCAGTCTATGGCTACACCTTC. The chain joins TRBV19 to TRBJ1-2; D might be TRBD1 (6 bases). This CDR3 region has 15 residues. Trimming cost V 3 bases and J 4 bases, with 15 bases left between them. In germline, CDR1 is LNHDA, CDR2 SQIVND (reference sequence).